Listed below are T cell receptor beta chains from one sample, sequenced in a study of cytomegalovirus exposure and HLA in healthy donors. TCRdb keeps only in-frame clones here, not all; method: immunoSEQ multiplex PCR. The sample has 150,000 to 200,000 clones; about 80% are singletons. The sequenced material came from PBMCs. Receptor source: a woman between 25 and 40 years old in good health and CMV-seropositive. The CDR3 runs from the conserved cysteine through the conserved F or W. Fields, in order: J gene, D gene, V gene, clone size, CDR3 DNA, CDR3 protein. D genes are given only for firm matches. The listing skips clone size in some rows; elsewhere it reads once, few, many or a size class.

J gene: TRBJ1-1
D gene: TRBD1
V gene: TRBV18
clone size: .
CDR3 DNA: TGTGCCAGCTCACCACGGGTACAGGGGGCCAAAGCGATGAACACTGAAGCTTTCTTT
CDR3 protein: CASSPRVQGAKAMNTEAFF

J gene: TRBJ1-4
D gene: TRBD1
V gene: TRBV5-4
clone size: .
CDR3 DNA: TGTGCCAGCAGCTGGCAGGGGGGTGAAAAACTGTTTTTT
CDR3 protein: CASSWQGGEKLFF

J gene: TRBJ2-1
D gene: .
V gene: TRBV11-3
clone size: .
CDR3 DNA: TGTGCCAGCAGCTTAGACTCAGGCAACCCCTCCTACAATGAGCAGTTCTTC
CDR3 protein: CASSLDSGNPSYNEQFF

J gene: TRBJ2-1
D gene: TRBD2
V gene: TRBV5-1
clone size: few
CDR3 DNA: TGCGCCAGCAGCTTAAAACTAGCGGGTCAGTCTCCCAATGAGCAGTTCTTC
CDR3 protein: CASSLKLAGQSPNEQFF

J gene: TRBJ2-5
D gene: TRBD2
V gene: TRBV6-1
clone size: .
CDR3 DNA: TGTGCCAGCAGTGAACTAGCGGGAGGTCCCCAAGAGACCCAGTACTTC
CDR3 protein: CASSELAGGPQETQYF

J gene: TRBJ2-3
D gene: TRBD2
V gene: TRBV7-2
clone size: few
CDR3 DNA: TGTGCCAGCAAACTAGCGGGGCCGGGGGTAGATACGCAGTATTTT
CDR3 protein: CASKLAGPGVDTQYF

J gene: TRBJ2-2
D gene: TRBD2
V gene: TRBV6-6
clone size: .
CDR3 DNA: TGTGCCAGCAGTTACATGAGCGGGAGGACCGGGGAGCTGTTTTTT
CDR3 protein: CASSYMSGRTGELFF

J gene: TRBJ2-2
D gene: TRBD2
V gene: TRBV30
clone size: few
CDR3 DNA: TGTGCCTGGAGTCTTAGCGGGAGGTGGACCGGGGAGCTGTTTTTT
CDR3 protein: CAWSLSGRWTGELFF

J gene: TRBJ2-7
D gene: TRBD1
V gene: TRBV30
clone size: .
CDR3 DNA: TGTGCCTGGAGTGTGCGGTCCGGCAGGGGGAATTTTTACGAGCAGTACTTC
CDR3 protein: CAWSVRSGRGNFYEQYF

J gene: TRBJ2-2
D gene: .
V gene: TRBV10-2
clone size: once
CDR3 DNA: TGCGCCAGCAGTGATGGGGGGGCGCAGGACACCGGGGAGCTGTTTTTT
CDR3 protein: CASSDGGAQDTGELFF

J gene: TRBJ2-2
D gene: TRBD2
V gene: TRBV19
clone size: .
CDR3 DNA: TGTGCCAGTAGTATGGGGACTAGCGGGAGGGCTCACACCGGGGAGCTGTTTTTT
CDR3 protein: CASSMGTSGRAHTGELFF

J gene: TRBJ1-2
D gene: .
V gene: TRBV7-2
clone size: .
CDR3 DNA: TGTGCCAGCAGAAGACAGGTCGAGGGGTATGGCTACACCTTC
CDR3 protein: CASRRQVEGYGYTF

J gene: TRBJ2-1
D gene: TRBD2
V gene: TRBV13
clone size: .
CDR3 DNA: TGTGCCAGCAGCTTAGGTTCGGGTCCTAGCGGGAGTGTCTTCAATGAGCAGTTCTTC
CDR3 protein: CASSLGSGPSGSVFNEQFF

J gene: TRBJ1-5
D gene: .
V gene: TRBV4-3
clone size: .
CDR3 DNA: TGCGCCAGCAGCCAAGATATAGGGAACAGGGAGCAGCCCCAGCATTTT
CDR3 protein: CASSQDIGNREQPQHF

J gene: TRBJ2-2
D gene: TRBD2
V gene: TRBV19
clone size: few
CDR3 DNA: TGTGCCAGCCACGTTGGGGGGGGGACTAGCGGGAGCGTTGCCGGGGAGCTGTTTTTT
CDR3 protein: CASHVGGGTSGSVAGELFF

J gene: TRBJ2-5
D gene: .
V gene: TRBV28
clone size: .
CDR3 DNA: TGTGCCAGCAGTTGGGGGGAAGGAGAGACCCAGTACTTC
CDR3 protein: CASSWGEGETQYF

J gene: TRBJ2-5
D gene: TRBD2
V gene: TRBV5-1
clone size: .
CDR3 DNA: TGCGCCAGCCGGCTAGCGGTAAACCAAGAGACCCAGTACTTC
CDR3 protein: CASRLAVNQETQYF